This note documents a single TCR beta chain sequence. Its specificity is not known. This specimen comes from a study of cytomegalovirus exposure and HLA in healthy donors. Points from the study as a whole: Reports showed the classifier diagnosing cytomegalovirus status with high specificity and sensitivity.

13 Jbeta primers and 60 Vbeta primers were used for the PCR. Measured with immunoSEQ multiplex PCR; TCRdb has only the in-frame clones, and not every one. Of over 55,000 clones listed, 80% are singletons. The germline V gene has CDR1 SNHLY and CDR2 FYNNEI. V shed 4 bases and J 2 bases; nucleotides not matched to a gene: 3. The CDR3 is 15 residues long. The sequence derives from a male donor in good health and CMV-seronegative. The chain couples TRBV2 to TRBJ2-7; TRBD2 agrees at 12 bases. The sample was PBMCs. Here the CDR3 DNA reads TGTGCCAGCAGTGCACGACTAGCGGGGGCCTACGAGCAGTACTTC. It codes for CASSARLAGAYEQYF.